This is a list of T cell receptor beta chains from one sample in a study of beta chain features in type 1 diabetes. Profiled with immunoSEQ multiplex PCR; TCRdb holds only in-frame clones, not every one. Here the sample spans roughly 100,000 clones, approximately 30% being singletons. Material for sequencing was central memory CD4+ T cells from blood. The source of these receptors is a young woman with type 1 diabetes. The CDR3 runs from the conserved cysteine through the conserved F or W. Each record gives: clone size, D gene, CDR3 length, J gene, V gene, CDR3 DNA, CDR3 protein. D genes are given only for firm matches. Clone size appears in some rows only: once, few, many, or a class for an expanded clone.

abundance: few
d_gene: TRBD1
len: 15
j_gene: TRBJ1-2
v_gene: TRBV18
CDR3nt: TGTGCCAGCTCACCCCGAGCGGGACAGGGAGGCGGCTACACCTTC
CDR3aa: CASSPRAGQGGGYTF

abundance: .
d_gene: .
len: 12
j_gene: TRBJ1-2
v_gene: TRBV6-1
CDR3nt: TGTGCCAGCAGGAGGGAAGTGGAGGGCTACACCTTC
CDR3aa: CASRREVEGYTF

abundance: .
d_gene: TRBD1
len: 14
j_gene: TRBJ1-1
v_gene: TRBV18
CDR3nt: TGTGCCAGCTCACAAACGGGACAGGGGGCTGAAGCTTTCTTT
CDR3aa: CASSQTGQGAEAFF

abundance: once
d_gene: .
len: 13
j_gene: TRBJ2-1
v_gene: TRBV5-1
CDR3nt: TGCGCCAGCAGCACCGAGGGCCGTTCCGAGCAGTTCTTC
CDR3aa: CASSTEGRSEQFF

abundance: .
d_gene: .
len: 15
j_gene: TRBJ2-3
v_gene: TRBV7-2
CDR3nt: TGTGCCAGCAGCTTATACGGTACGATCACAGATACGCAGTATTTT
CDR3aa: CASSLYGTITDTQYF

abundance: few
d_gene: .
len: 12
j_gene: TRBJ1-2
v_gene: TRBV29-1
CDR3nt: TGCAGCGTCAGACCTAGTGGTTATGGCTACACCTTC
CDR3aa: CSVRPSGYGYTF

abundance: .
d_gene: TRBD1
len: 15
j_gene: TRBJ1-1
v_gene: TRBV6-5
CDR3nt: TGTGCCAGCAGTTACTGGGGACAGGGGAGCACTGAAGCTTTCTTT
CDR3aa: CASSYWGQGSTEAFF

abundance: .
d_gene: TRBD1
len: 18
j_gene: TRBJ2-3
v_gene: TRBV10-3
CDR3nt: TGTGCCATCACCGACGGGAGTGGCAGGGGGCAAGTCACAGATACGCAGTATTTT
CDR3aa: CAITDGSGRGQVTDTQYF

abundance: few
d_gene: TRBD1
len: 15
j_gene: TRBJ2-2
v_gene: TRBV7-2
CDR3nt: TGTGCCAGCAGCCTGGACAGGGGATGGACCGGGGAGCTGTTTTTT
CDR3aa: CASSLDRGWTGELFF

abundance: few
d_gene: TRBD2
len: 16
j_gene: TRBJ2-5
v_gene: TRBV7-2
CDR3nt: TGTGCCAGCAGCGCCCGATTACTAGCGGGAGCAGAGACCCAGTACTTC
CDR3aa: CASSARLLAGAETQYF

abundance: few
d_gene: TRBD2
len: 15
j_gene: TRBJ2-1
v_gene: TRBV7-3
CDR3nt: TGTGCCAGCAGCTTAGATAGCGGGATCTACAATGAGCAGTTCTTC
CDR3aa: CASSLDSGIYNEQFF

abundance: .
d_gene: .
len: 14
j_gene: TRBJ2-5
v_gene: TRBV5-4
CDR3nt: TGTGCCAGCAGCTTGGGACAGAAGCAAGAGACCCAGTACTTC
CDR3aa: CASSLGQKQETQYF

abundance: .
d_gene: .
len: 16
j_gene: TRBJ2-1
v_gene: TRBV18
CDR3nt: TGTGCCAGCTCACCTTCTTTTGGGACATCTTTGGGGGAGCAGTTCTTC
CDR3aa: CASSPSFGTSLGEQFF

abundance: .
d_gene: .
len: 13
j_gene: TRBJ2-2
v_gene: TRBV5-4
CDR3nt: TGTGCCAGCAGCCCAAGTAGCGCCGGGGAGCTGTTTTTT
CDR3aa: CASSPSSAGELFF

abundance: .
d_gene: .
len: 13
j_gene: TRBJ1-1
v_gene: TRBV5-1
CDR3nt: TGCGCCAGCAGCCTTACAGGGCGCACTGAAGCTTTCTTT
CDR3aa: CASSLTGRTEAFF

abundance: .
d_gene: TRBD1
len: 14
j_gene: TRBJ2-2
v_gene: TRBV7-6
CDR3nt: TGTGCCAGCACCCGACAGGGTAACACCGGGGAGCTGTTTTTT
CDR3aa: CASTRQGNTGELFF

abundance: .
d_gene: .
len: 14
j_gene: TRBJ2-7
v_gene: TRBV5-4
CDR3nt: TGTGCCAGCAGCTTGGGGTTAGAGTCCTACGAGCAGTACTTC
CDR3aa: CASSLGLESYEQYF

abundance: .
d_gene: .
len: 15
j_gene: TRBJ2-1
v_gene: TRBV4-1
CDR3nt: TGCGCCAGCAGCCGAATGTGGACAGAATACAATGAGCAGTTCTTC
CDR3aa: CASSRMWTEYNEQFF

abundance: few
d_gene: .
len: 14
j_gene: TRBJ1-1
v_gene: TRBV5-1
CDR3nt: TGCGCCAGCAGCTTGAACCCACGACAGTTTGAAGCTTTCTTT
CDR3aa: CASSLNPRQFEAFF

abundance: .
d_gene: .
len: 14
j_gene: TRBJ2-1
v_gene: TRBV30
CDR3nt: TGTGCCTGGAGTGTAAGGGGCCTCCACAATGAGCAGTTCTTC
CDR3aa: CAWSVRGLHNEQFF

abundance: .
d_gene: .
len: 11
j_gene: TRBJ2-5
v_gene: TRBV20-1
CDR3nt: TGCAGTGCTGAGTCCCCGCCGACCCAGTACTTC
CDR3aa: CSAESPPTQYF

abundance: .
d_gene: TRBD1
len: 12
j_gene: TRBJ1-2
v_gene: TRBV28
CDR3nt: TGTGCCAGCAGTACAGGGGGCTATGGCTACACCTTC
CDR3aa: CASSTGGYGYTF

abundance: .
d_gene: TRBD2
len: 13
j_gene: TRBJ2-2
v_gene: TRBV29-1
CDR3nt: TGCAGCATCCTCCGGGGGGGATCCGGGGAGCTGTTTTTT
CDR3aa: CSILRGGSGELFF

abundance: .
d_gene: .
len: 16
j_gene: TRBJ2-1
v_gene: TRBV18
CDR3nt: TGTGCCAGCTCACAGCCTGGCACTAGTTCGTACAATGAGCAGTTCTTC
CDR3aa: CASSQPGTSSYNEQFF

abundance: few
d_gene: .
len: 13
j_gene: TRBJ2-6
v_gene: TRBV10-3
CDR3nt: TGTGCCATCTTGGCCCCTGGGGCCAACGTCCTGACTTTC
CDR3aa: CAILAPGANVLTF

abundance: .
d_gene: TRBD2
len: 16
j_gene: TRBJ2-5
v_gene: TRBV9
CDR3nt: TGTGCCAGCAGCGTGGGAAGACTAGCGGGTAAAGAGACCCAGTACTTC
CDR3aa: CASSVGRLAGKETQYF

abundance: .
d_gene: .
len: 15
j_gene: TRBJ1-5
v_gene: TRBV11-2
CDR3nt: TGTGCCAGCAGCGGAGCAGGGTATAGCAATCAGCCCCAGCATTTT
CDR3aa: CASSGAGYSNQPQHF

abundance: .
d_gene: .
len: 12
j_gene: TRBJ2-5
v_gene: TRBV28
CDR3nt: TGTGCCAACAGTTCCTCCCGGGACTTGAGGAACTTC
CDR3aa: CANSSSRDLRNF

abundance: .
d_gene: .
len: 18
j_gene: TRBJ1-5
v_gene: TRBV7-8
CDR3nt: TGTGCCAGCAGCTCCCCGGCGGACAGATCCGGACGGAATCAGCCCCAGCATTTT
CDR3aa: CASSSPADRSGRNQPQHF

abundance: .
d_gene: .
len: 12
j_gene: TRBJ1-1
v_gene: TRBV11-3
CDR3nt: TGTGCCAGCAGCCTCAGGGGAACTGAAGCTTTCTTT
CDR3aa: CASSLRGTEAFF

abundance: .
d_gene: .
len: 15
j_gene: TRBJ1-1
v_gene: TRBV7-2
CDR3nt: TGTGCCAGCAGCTTAACAGGGCCTCTGACCACTGAAGCTTTCTTT
CDR3aa: CASSLTGPLTTEAFF

abundance: few
d_gene: TRBD1
len: 15
j_gene: TRBJ1-5
v_gene: TRBV29-1
CDR3nt: TGCAGCGTTGTCACAGGGGATCAGTACAATCAGCCCCAGCATTTT
CDR3aa: CSVVTGDQYNQPQHF

abundance: .
d_gene: TRBD2
len: 17
j_gene: TRBJ2-1
v_gene: TRBV9
CDR3nt: TGTGCCAGCAGCGTAGGTTTGGGGCTAGCGGGTAACAATGAGCAGTTCTTC
CDR3aa: CASSVGLGLAGNNEQFF

abundance: .
d_gene: TRBD2
len: 16
j_gene: TRBJ2-3
v_gene: TRBV7-3
CDR3nt: TGTGCCAGCAGCAGCGGGGGGCTCGGCGGCACAGATACGCAGTATTTT
CDR3aa: CASSSGGLGGTDTQYF

abundance: once
d_gene: .
len: 14
j_gene: TRBJ1-4
v_gene: TRBV6-6
CDR3nt: TGTGCCAGCAATGCACCAGGGTCTAATGAAAAACTGTTTTTT
CDR3aa: CASNAPGSNEKLFF

abundance: .
d_gene: .
len: 14
j_gene: TRBJ1-3
v_gene: TRBV25-1
CDR3nt: TGTGCCAGCATGTCGCAGTGGGGGGAAAACACCATATATTTT
CDR3aa: CASMSQWGENTIYF

abundance: .
d_gene: TRBD1
len: 14
j_gene: TRBJ1-4
v_gene: TRBV30
CDR3nt: TGTGCCTGGAAACGGGACAGGGCGAGTGAAAAACTGTTTTTT
CDR3aa: CAWKRDRASEKLFF

abundance: few
d_gene: .
len: 13
j_gene: TRBJ2-1
v_gene: TRBV10-3
CDR3nt: TGTGCCATCAGTGGGAGGGACGGCGATGAGCAGTTCTTC
CDR3aa: CAISGRDGDEQFF

abundance: .
d_gene: TRBD1
len: 14
j_gene: TRBJ2-1
v_gene: TRBV2
CDR3nt: TGTGCCAGCAAACCGGGACAGAGGTCCAATGAGCAGTTCTTC
CDR3aa: CASKPGQRSNEQFF

abundance: once
d_gene: TRBD2
len: 18
j_gene: TRBJ2-3
v_gene: TRBV18
CDR3nt: TGTGCCAGCTCACCGCCGGGACTAGCGGGAGTAGAGGGGGATACGCAGTATTTT
CDR3aa: CASSPPGLAGVEGDTQYF

abundance: .
d_gene: .
len: 12
j_gene: TRBJ2-7
v_gene: TRBV6-1
CDR3nt: TGTGCCAGCCGGGACTTCTCCTACGAGCAGTACTTC
CDR3aa: CASRDFSYEQYF

abundance: .
d_gene: TRBD1
len: 14
j_gene: TRBJ2-7
v_gene: TRBV4-1
CDR3nt: TGCGCCAGCAGCCAAGTGCCGACTCAGGGGGCGGAGTACTTC
CDR3aa: CASSQVPTQGAEYF

abundance: few
d_gene: TRBD2
len: 18
j_gene: TRBJ2-5
v_gene: TRBV5-5
CDR3nt: TGTGCCAGCAGCTGGGGGACTAGCGGGAGAGGCAGCCAAGAGACCCAGTACTTC
CDR3aa: CASSWGTSGRGSQETQYF

abundance: few
d_gene: .
len: 15
j_gene: TRBJ2-1
v_gene: TRBV5-6
CDR3nt: TGTGCCAGCAGCTTGGTCGGGAGCTCCTACAATGAGCAGTTCTTC
CDR3aa: CASSLVGSSYNEQFF

abundance: .
d_gene: .
len: 16
j_gene: TRBJ1-1
v_gene: TRBV28
CDR3nt: TGTGCCAGCAGTTTATTTTATCGAGGTCAGAACACTGAAGCTTTCTTT
CDR3aa: CASSLFYRGQNTEAFF

abundance: few
d_gene: TRBD1
len: 15
j_gene: TRBJ1-5
v_gene: TRBV5-1
CDR3nt: TGCGCCAGCAGCCCGCGGACAGGGGGAGATCAGCCCCAGCATTTT
CDR3aa: CASSPRTGGDQPQHF

abundance: many
d_gene: .
len: 14
j_gene: TRBJ1-3
v_gene: TRBV7-2
CDR3nt: TGTGCCAGCAGTCCCCAACATGGTGGAAACACCATATATTTT
CDR3aa: CASSPQHGGNTIYF

abundance: .
d_gene: TRBD1
len: 15
j_gene: TRBJ2-7
v_gene: TRBV5-1
CDR3nt: TGCGCCAGCGCCCCCGGGACAGCCGCGGGCTACGAGCAGCACTTC
CDR3aa: CASAPGTAAGYEQHF

abundance: .
d_gene: TRBD2
len: 16
j_gene: TRBJ2-1
v_gene: TRBV27
CDR3nt: TGTGCCAGCAGCCACCTTAGCGGGAGGGGCTACAATGAGCAGTTCTTC
CDR3aa: CASSHLSGRGYNEQFF

abundance: few
d_gene: TRBD1
len: 16
j_gene: TRBJ1-2
v_gene: TRBV4-1
CDR3nt: TGCGCCAGCAGCCGCCCCGGGACAGGGGGCACTAAAGGCTACACCTTC
CDR3aa: CASSRPGTGGTKGYTF

abundance: .
d_gene: TRBD1
len: 15
j_gene: TRBJ1-1
v_gene: TRBV6-1
CDR3nt: TGTGCCAGCGTACCCCCGGGACAGAGGAACACTGAAGCTTTCTTT
CDR3aa: CASVPPGQRNTEAFF

abundance: .
d_gene: TRBD1
len: 15
j_gene: TRBJ1-1
v_gene: TRBV2
CDR3nt: TGTGCCACGTCCCCTAACAGGGGGCGAGGTACTGAAGCTTTCTTT
CDR3aa: CATSPNRGRGTEAFF

abundance: few
d_gene: .
len: 14
j_gene: TRBJ1-2
v_gene: TRBV11-2
CDR3nt: TGTGCCAGCAGCTTAGTTCCAGGTAGCTATGGCTACACCTTC
CDR3aa: CASSLVPGSYGYTF

abundance: few
d_gene: TRBD1
len: 14
j_gene: TRBJ1-4
v_gene: TRBV2
CDR3nt: TGTGCCAGCAGTCGGGACAGAAGCAGTGAAAAACTGTTTTTT
CDR3aa: CASSRDRSSEKLFF

abundance: .
d_gene: .
len: 14
j_gene: TRBJ2-2
v_gene: TRBV7-2
CDR3nt: TGTGCCAGCGCCAAGGAGAGCAACACCGGGGAGCTGTTTTTT
CDR3aa: CASAKESNTGELFF

abundance: .
d_gene: .
len: 18
j_gene: TRBJ2-5
v_gene: TRBV4-2
CDR3nt: TGTGCCAGCAGCCAAGATAGAGTTGTAAGGGGGGGCGAAGAGACCCAGTACTTC
CDR3aa: CASSQDRVVRGGEETQYF

abundance: few
d_gene: .
len: 14
j_gene: TRBJ1-5
v_gene: TRBV2
CDR3nt: TGTGCCAGCAGTAGTAAGGGGAACAATCAGCCCCAGCATTTT
CDR3aa: CASSSKGNNQPQHF